These 14 T cell receptor beta chains share one sample of origin, sequenced in a study of CD8+CD57+ T cells in acquired aplastic anemia. Genomic DNA, serving as template, underwent TCR beta VDJ and CDR3 profiling. TCRdb redid the calling of the reads with MiXCR, one entry per CDR3 protein. The repertoire consists of tens of thousands of distinct CDR3 sequences, with about 50% occurring once and the leading ten covering about 2.5%. The sequencing input was sorted CD4+, CD8+, or CD8+CD57+ T cells (not recorded which) from PBMCs. These receptors all stem from a human donor in good health, serving as a control.

This chain connects TRBV5-4 to TRBJ2-7; tentative D call: TRBD2 (6 bases). The germline V and J ends were trimmed by 8 bases and 3 bases, with 9 bases remaining between them. This CDR3 contains 11 residues. Germline-derived CDR1 and CDR2 are SGHNT and YYREEE (reference sequence). CDR3 loop: CARLAVYEQYF. The CDR3 DNA sequence: TGTGCCAGACTAGCTGTCTACGAGCAGTACTTC.

The chain links TRBV24-1 to TRBJ1-2; no reliable D call. CDR3 size: 17 residues. V was shortened by 4 bases and J by 2 bases, with 19 bases between the two germline ends. CDR1 and CDR2 from the germline V gene are KGHDR and SFDVKD. CDR3 sequence: CATSDSSEGMGNYGYTF. For the CDR3, the DNA is TGTGCCACCAGTGACAGCAGTGAAGGTATGGGGAACTATGGCTACACCTTC.

This chain uses TRBV20-1 with TRBJ2-7, with D perhaps assigned TRBD1 or TRBD2 (5 bases each). Trimming shortened V by 5 bases and J by 2 bases, and 10 bases separated the two germline ends. Germline V gives CDR1 DFQATT, CDR2 SNEGSKA (reference sequence). The length of the CDR3 is 12 residues. CDR3 DNA: TGCAGTGCTCCAGGGCGGGCCTACGAGCAGTACTTC. Amino acids: CSAPGRAYEQYF.

The sample holds a few counts of this clonotype. The chain recombines TRBV30 with TRBJ2-1, with 8 bases fitting TRBD2. Germline V gene sequence: CDR1 GTSNPN, CDR2 SVGIG (reference sequence). Losses at the gene ends were 3 bases for V and 9 bases for J; bases not matched to a gene: 13. The CDR3 sequence is 15 residues long. CDR3 in DNA: TGTGCCTGGAGGGGTCCACCGGGAGGGTCGACTGAGCAGTTCTTC. Its translation is CAWRGPPGGSTEQFF.

This clonotype qualifies as medium-sized (0.01 to 0.1%). The chain is built from TRBV29-1 and TRBJ2-3; 9 bases map to TRBD1. Germline lookup yields CDR1 SQVTM and CDR2 ANQGSEA. The V gene end was trimmed by 3 bases and the J gene end by 3 bases; junction bases not matched to a gene: 10. This CDR3 spans 16 amino acids. CDR3 residues: CSVDEGGQGTTDTQYF. In nucleotides, the CDR3 is TGCAGCGTTGATGAGGGAGGACAGGGGACGACAGATACGCAGTATTTT.

The sample holds a few counts of this clonotype. One end of the junction fails to match germline, which may point to a read error. The V and J genes are TRBV4-1 and TRBJ1-5; no reliable D call. The CDR3 is made up of 15 amino acids. Germline V gene sequence: CDR1 MGHRA, CDR2 YSYEKL. CDR3 sequence (DNA): TGCGCCAGCAGCCAGAGGACGGTAAGCAATCAGTCCCAGCATTTT. Translated: CASSQRTVSNQSQHF.

This chain joins TRBV7-3 and TRBJ2-5, with D hard to call. The germline V and J ends were trimmed by 5 bases and 5 bases, with 12 bases remaining between them. The CDR3 is made up of 13 amino acids. Germline lookup yields CDR1 SGHTA and CDR2 FQGTGA. The CDR3 nucleotides are TGTGCCAGCAGCGTTAGACAATCGGAGACCCAGTACTTC. Its protein product is CASSVRQSETQYF.

This clonotype was counted at least ten times. The gene calls are TRBV5-1 and TRBJ1-4, with D possibly being TRBD1 (6 bases). Germline V gene sequence: CDR1 SGHRS, CDR2 YFSETQ. The CDR3 has 18 residues. V shed 5 bases and J shed 0 bases, with 20 bases lying between them. CDR3 in amino acids: CASSSSGRGFATNEKLFF. In DNA form, the CDR3 reads TGCGCCAGCAGTAGTTCGGGCAGGGGCTTTGCAACTAATGAAAAACTGTTTTTT.

The V call is TRBV24-1, the J call TRBJ2-5, with D tentatively TRBD2 (5 bases). The V gene lost 7 bases and the J gene lost 5 bases, with 19 bases spanning the gap. This CDR3 spans 15 amino acids. The germline V gene encodes CDR1 KGHDR and CDR2 SFDVKD. The CDR3 bases are TGTGCCACCAGCGAACCGGGATTCTCCGGGGAGACCCAGTACTTC. Its translation is CATSEPGFSGETQYF.

DNA for the CDR3: TGTGCCAGTAGTATCGTAGCGGGAGAGGGCGAGCAGTACTTC. Its translation is CASSIVAGEGEQYF. V is TRBV19 and J is TRBJ2-7; 9 bases agree with TRBD2. The J segment lost 6 bases and the V segment lost 3 bases, leaving 6 bases of the junction unmatched. Germline V gene data show CDR1 as LNHDA and CDR2 as SQIVND (reference sequence). The length of the CDR3 is 14 residues.

The chain links TRBV9 to TRBJ1-3, with a possible D match to TRBD1 (6 bases). This CDR3 is 17 amino acids long. The ends were cut back, 4 bases at V and 0 bases at J, with 17 bases in the middle. Germline values: CDR1 SGDLS, CDR2 YYNGEE. CDR3 region: CASSQVGGQDSGNTIYF. The CDR3 nucleotides are TGTGCCAGCAGCCAAGTCGGGGGGCAAGACTCTGGAAACACCATATATTTT.

The chain links TRBV19 to TRBJ1-1, with 7 bases identical to TRBD1. Germline CDR1 LNHDA, CDR2 SQIVND (reference sequence). The CDR3 consists of 14 residues. The ends lost 5 bases at V and 0 bases at J; junction bases unmatched: 3. In DNA form, the CDR3 reads TGTGCCAGTAGTGTGGGACAGTTGAACACTGAAGCTTTCTTT. Its translation is CASSVGQLNTEAFF. Looking up the rest from reference TRBV19 and TRBJ1-1 gives the full variable domain: DGGITQSPKYLFRKEGQNVTLSCEQNLNHDAMYWYRQDPGQGLRLIYYSQIVNDFQKGDIAEGYSVSREKKESFPLTVTSAQKNPTAFYLCASSVGQLNTEAFFGQGTRLTVV.

The CDR3 DNA reads TGTGCCAGCAGTGATCCTAGCGGGAGGCTAGATACGCAGTATTTT. Protein: CASSDPSGRLDTQYF. The chain employs TRBV2 and TRBJ2-3, with 11 bases matching TRBD2. The CDR3 has 15 amino acids. The germline CDR1 and CDR2 sequences are SNHLY and FYNNEI. The V and J ends lost 3 bases and 5 bases, in that order; junction bases with no gene match: 4. Filled out from reference TRBV2 and TRBJ2-3, the complete variable domain reads EPEVTQTPSHQVTQMGQEVILRCVPISNHLYFYWYRQILGQKVEFLVSFYNNEISEKSEIFDDQFSVERPDGSNFTLKIRSTKLEDSAMYFCASSDPSGRLDTQYFGPGTRLTVL.

This clonotype was seen repeatedly, ten times or more. The genes are TRBV5-1 and TRBJ2-1, with D maybe TRBD1 (5 bases). This CDR3 region has 15 residues. Per germline, CDR1 SGHRS and CDR2 YFSETQ. The V gene lost 3 bases and the J gene lost 5 bases, with 15 bases spanning the gap. The CDR3: CASSSGLLGHNEQFF. The CDR3 DNA follows: TGCGCCAGCAGCTCGGGTCTCCTGGGGCACAATGAGCAGTTCTTC.